These T cell receptor beta chains were read from a single sample in a study of regulatory T cells in long-lasting Graves disease. TCRdb reprocessed the multiplex PCR reads with MiXCR, giving one entry per CDR3 protein. The sample holds approximately 400,000 distinct CDR3 sequences, roughly 15% seen once. These data also formed part of another study, on T cells in Graves' hyperthyroidism and ophthalmopathy.

The specimen was peripheral blood mononuclear cells (PBMCs), collected at new diagnosis, from a patient treated with antithyroid drugs. The receptors originated from a woman in her thirties or forties with Graves disease. The CDR3 runs from the conserved cysteine through the conserved F or W. A D gene is named only where the DNA matches it firmly. Clone size appears in some rows only: once, few, many, or a class for an expanded clone.

abundance,j_gene,v_gene,d_gene,CDR3nt,CDR3aa
many,TRBJ2-2,TRBV28,TRBD1,TGTGCCAGCAGTTTAGGGACAGGGGGCGTCGGGGAGCTGTTTTTT,CASSLGTGGVGELFF
many,TRBJ2-7,TRBV20-1,TRBD2,TGCAGTGCTAGGGCTAGCGGGAGGAGGCCCTACGAGCAGTACTTC,CSARASGRRPYEQYF
many,TRBJ2-1,TRBV30,TRBD2,TGTGCCTGGAGTGTGGGGGGGAGTGAGCAGTTCTTC,CAWSVGGSEQFF
many,TRBJ1-1,TRBV7-2,.,TGTGCCAGCAGCTTAGAACAGGGCAGGGAAGCTTTCTTT,CASSLEQGREAFF
.,TRBJ1-5,TRBV19,.,TGTGCCAGTTTCGGAGGGGGAAATCAGCCCCAGCATTTT,CASFGGGNQPQHF
few,TRBJ2-2,TRBV7-9,.,TGTGCCAGCAGCCGGGGGCGGGACACCGGGGAGCTGTTTTTT,CASSRGRDTGELFF
many,TRBJ1-2,TRBV12-3/TRBV12-4,TRBD1,TGTGCCAGCAGCCGTGGGACAGGGGGTTTTGGCGGCTACACCTTC,CASSRGTGGFGGYTF
few,TRBJ2-2,TRBV11-3,TRBD2,TGTGCCAGCAGCTTAGATGGTTTGACTAGCGGGAGTGGCACCGGGGAGCTGTTTTTT,CASSLDGLTSGSGTGELFF
many,TRBJ2-7,TRBV7-6,.,TGTGCCAGCAGCCCCGACAATTCCTACGAGCAGTACTTC,CASSPDNSYEQYF
many,TRBJ2-2,TRBV9,.,TGTGCCAGCAGCGTAGCTGCGAGGGTCACCGGGGAGCTGTTTTTT,CASSVAARVTGELFF
few,TRBJ2-4,TRBV28,TRBD1,TGTGCCAGCAGTCCCGGACAGGGGGCGAAAAACATTCAGTACTTC,CASSPGQGAKNIQYF
many,TRBJ1-6,TRBV20-1,.,TGCAGTGCTAGAGTACAGTTTGGGGGCGCAAATAATTCACCCCTCCACTTT,CSARVQFGGANNSPLHF
few,TRBJ2-5,TRBV6-1,.,TGTGCCAGCGGGGGCCCCGGGGTACAGTGGGAGACCCAGTACTTC,CASGGPGVQWETQYF
many,TRBJ2-1,TRBV10-3,.,TGTGCCATCGGGGAACCCGCGGAACCAAGGCCTCCTAGCTCCTACAATGAGCAGTTCTTC,CAIGEPAEPRPPSSYNEQFF
many,TRBJ2-2,TRBV7-9,.,TGTGCCAGCAGCTTAGCGACGGGTCACACCGGGGAGCTGTTTTTT,CASSLATGHTGELFF
.,TRBJ2-1,TRBV7-8,TRBD2,TGTGCCAGCAGCTTAGCGGGACTAGCGGGGAACTCCTACAATGAGCAGTTCTTC,CASSLAGLAGNSYNEQFF